This T cell receptor (beta chain) was captured in a study of OX40 agonist ivuxolimab in advanced cancers. Overall study context: The study gave patients intravenous ivuxolimab at 0.01 to 10 mg/kg every 2 weeks. Recorded diagnoses for dose-escalation patients were hepatocellular carcinoma, melanoma, renal cell or head and neck cancer. Having had anti-PD-1, anti-PD-L1 or anti-CTLA-4 therapy before was allowed, and about 40% had some. Partial responses occurred in Three dose-escalation patients, one with hepatocellular carcinoma and two with cutaneous melanoma.

The assay was immunoSEQ multiplex PCR, and TCRdb's table has in-frame clones only and misses some. The sample has tens of thousands of clones, around 90% seen once. V lost 2 bases, J lost 5 bases, and 15 bases lay in between. The CDR3 runs to 16 residues. Germline CDR1 and CDR2: SGHAT and FQDESV (reference sequence). The chain is built from TRBV11-1 and TRBJ2-2, with D uncertain. The TCR sequence derives from an adult with an advanced solid tumor such as melanoma, head and neck, liver or kidney cancer. The sample in question was CD4+ or CD8+ T cells sorted from blood, obtained in a trial of the OX40 agonist ivuxolimab. CDR3 DNA sequence: TGTGCCAGCAGCTTATTTCAGTGGACCGGTACCGGGGAGCTGTTTTTT. Protein: CASSLFQWTGTGELFF. Complete variable domain (other parts from reference TRBV11-1 and TRBJ2-2): EAEVAQSPRYKITEKSQAVAFWCDPISGHATLYWYRQILGQGPELLVQFQDESVVDDSQLPKDRFSAERLKGVDSTLKIQPAELGDSAMYLCASSLFQWTGTGELFFGEGSRLTVL.